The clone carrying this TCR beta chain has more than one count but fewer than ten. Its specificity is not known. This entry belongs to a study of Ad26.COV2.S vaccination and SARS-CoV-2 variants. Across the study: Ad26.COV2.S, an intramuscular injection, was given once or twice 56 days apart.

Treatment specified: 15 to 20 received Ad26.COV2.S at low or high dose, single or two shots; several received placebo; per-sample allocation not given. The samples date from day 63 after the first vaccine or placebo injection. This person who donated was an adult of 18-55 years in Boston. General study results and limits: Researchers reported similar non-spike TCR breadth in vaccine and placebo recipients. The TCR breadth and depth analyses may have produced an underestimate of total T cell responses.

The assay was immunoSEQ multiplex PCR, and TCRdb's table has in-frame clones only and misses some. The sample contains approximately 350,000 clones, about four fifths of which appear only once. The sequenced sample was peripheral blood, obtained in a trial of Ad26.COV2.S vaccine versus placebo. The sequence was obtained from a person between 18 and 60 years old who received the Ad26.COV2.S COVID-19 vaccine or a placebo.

CDR3 nucleotide sequence: TGTGCCAGCTCACACCGGACGCCCTCTGTCGCTGAAGCTTTCTTT. Translating it yields CASSHRTPSVAEAFF. The V and J genes are TRBV18 and TRBJ1-1; D call uncertain. The CDR3 length is 15 residues. Germline lookup yields CDR1 KGHSH and CDR2 LQKENI. Deletions cut 4 bases from V and 6 bases from J, with 18 bases between.